These 15 T cell receptor beta chains were sequenced from one sample in a study of blood T cell repertoires in COVID-19. Assay: immunoSEQ multiplex PCR; the TCRdb copy retains only in-frame clones and omits some. Of some 190,000 clones listed, 82% are singletons. The sequenced sample was peripheral blood. The receptors were sampled from a woman aged 55-69 years with COVID-19, enrolled during active disease.

The chain carries TRBV10-1 and TRBJ1-1, with a possible D match to TRBD1 (5 bases). The CDR3 spans 13 residues. Germline CDR1 is WNHNN and CDR2 is SYGVQD (reference sequence). V was pared by 8 bases and J by 1 base, with 11 bases between. The DNA for the CDR3 is TGCGCCAGCCGGAGGGACTCGAACACTGAAGCTTTCTTT. Its translation is CASRRDSNTEAFF.

A remark on this clone: The germline gene is not matched at one end of the junction; a read error may be the cause. The chain links TRBV12-3 or TRBV12-4 to TRBJ1-4; 7 bases line up with TRBD1. The CDR3 runs to 13 residues. CDR3 DNA: TGTGCCAGCAGTTTAGCCGAAGACAGGGCTCCTGATTTT. Protein: CASSLAEDRAPDF.

The CDR3 spells CASSRYRTNEKLFF. CDR3 in DNA: TGTGCCAGCAGCCGATACAGGACTAATGAAAAACTGTTTTTT. The chain carries TRBV27 and TRBJ1-4; possibly TRBD1 for D (5 bases). The germline V gene encodes CDR1 MNHEY and CDR2 SMNVEV (reference sequence). V was clipped by 6 bases and J by 2 bases, with 10 bases between them. This CDR3 comprises 14 residues.

This chain links TRBV7-9 with TRBJ2-1, with TRBD2 as a possible D gene (6 bases). V lost 1 base to trimming and J lost 9 bases, with 10 bases between them. CDR1 SEHNR and CDR2 FQNEAQ come from the germline V gene (reference sequence). This CDR3 is 13 amino acids long. The CDR3 loop is CASSLEAGVEQFF. The CDR3 DNA reads TGTGCCAGCAGCTTAGAAGCGGGTGTTGAGCAGTTCTTC.

This clone occurred once. The rearrangement links TRBV5-4 to TRBJ1-1; no reliable D call. Germline V gene lookup returns CDR1 SGHNT and CDR2 YYREEE (reference sequence). The V gene lost 4 bases and the J gene lost 4 bases, with 11 bases spanning the gap. The CDR3 totals 13 residues. CDR3 coding DNA: TGTGCCAGCAGCCCAATTTACGGCACTGAAGCTTTCTTT. This translates into CASSPIYGTEAFF.

The CDR3 nucleotides read TGTGCCAGCAGCGTAGTTGACGTCACAGGGGGCACTGAAGCTTTCTTT. Its protein product is CASSVVDVTGGTEAFF. The chain uses TRBV9 and TRBJ1-1; 8 bases align to TRBD1. J gave up 4 bases and V 0 bases, and 8 bases lay outside the gene matches. The CDR3 runs to 16 residues. Germline loops: CDR1 SGDLS, CDR2 YYNGEE.

The genes are TRBV7-2 and TRBJ1-5; 10 bases match TRBD1. J was trimmed by 5 bases and V by 4 bases; bases with no gene match: 8. The CDR3 is made up of 16 amino acids. Per the germline V gene, CDR1 is SGHTA and CDR2 is FQGNSA. CDR3 in amino acids: CASSSTGQGTDQPQHF. The CDR3 region has the DNA TGTGCCAGCAGCTCCACGGGACAGGGGACGGATCAGCCCCAGCATTTT.

V and J are TRBV3-1 (or the pseudogene TRBV3-2) and TRBJ2-3; TRBD2 matches at 12 bases. From germline, CDR1 is LGHDT and CDR2 YNNKEL (reference sequence). There are 16 residues in the CDR3. V dropped 4 bases and J dropped 7; count of bases not matched to a gene: 9. The chain's CDR3 is CASSRLAGVFGYTQYF. CDR3 bases: TGTGCCAGCAGCCGACTAGCGGGGGTGTTCGGGTATACGCAGTATTTT.

CDR3 nucleotides: TGTGCCAGCAGCCCACCGGGACAGGGAAATGAAAAACTGTTTTTT. This codes for CASSPPGQGNEKLFF. The rearrangement links TRBV11-1 to TRBJ1-4; 9 nucleotides line up with TRBD1. The CDR3 sequence is 15 residues long. V was pared by 5 bases and J by 5 bases, with 6 bases of the junction left unmatched. CDR1 is SGHAT, CDR2 FQDESV, per germline (reference sequence).

This rearrangement joins TRBV6-6 to TRBJ1-1; D uncertain. Trimming removed 4 bases from V and 0 bases from J, with 6 bases in between. The CDR3 is 13 amino acids. In germline, CDR1 is MNHNY, CDR2 SVGAGI (reference sequence). In DNA form, the CDR3 reads TGTGCCAGCAGTTGGGGAGTGAACACTGAAGCTTTCTTT. This encodes CASSWGVNTEAFF.

The V and J genes are TRBV30 and TRBJ1-5; D might be TRBD1 (6 bases). The germline CDR1 and CDR2 sequences are GTSNPN and SVGIG (reference sequence). V was shortened by 1 base and J by 7 bases, with 11 bases between the two germline ends. The CDR3 totals 13 residues. The CDR3 bases are TGTGCCTGGAGTGAGGGGGTCGAACAGCCCCAGCATTTT. It encodes CAWSEGVEQPQHF. The full variable domain, with the rest looked up from reference TRBV30 and TRBJ1-5, is SQTIHQWPATLVQPVGSPLSLECTVEGTSNPNLYWYRQAAGRGLQLLFYSVGIGQISSEVPQNLSASRPQDRQFILSSKKLLLSDSGFYLCAWSEGVEQPQHFGDGTRLSIL.

This clone was counted between two and nine times. V is TRBV5-1 and J is TRBJ2-5, with TRBD2 matching over 12 bases. CDR1 is SGHRS, CDR2 YFSETQ, per germline. CDR3 length equals 16 residues. V shed 4 bases and J 5 bases; nucleotides not matched to a gene: 9. The DNA for the CDR3 is TGCGCCAGCAGCCCAACCCTAGCGGGGGGGCCCGAGACCCAGTACTTC. It encodes CASSPTLAGGPETQYF.

The rearrangement uses TRBV7-2 and TRBJ1-4; TRBD1 matches at 8 bases. With 5 bases clipped from V and 2 bases from J, the junction kept 1 base outside the gene matches. The CDR3 spans 14 residues. Per the germline V gene, CDR1 is SGHTA and CDR2 is FQGNSA. DNA for the CDR3: TGTGCCAGCAGCAGGACAGGGACTAATGAAAAACTGTTTTTT. This gives the protein CASSRTGTNEKLFF.

This chain connects TRBV7-7 to TRBJ2-1; 11 bases line up with TRBD2. There are 14 residues in the CDR3. The germline V gene encodes CDR1 SSHAT and CDR2 FNYEAQ (reference sequence). This CDR3 is CASELAGAYNEQFF. CDR3 nucleotide sequence: TGTGCTAGCGAACTAGCGGGGGCCTACAATGAGCAGTTCTTC. Together with reference TRBV7-7 and TRBJ2-1, the CDR3 gives the full variable domain: GAGVSQSPRYKVTKRGQDVTLRCDPISSHATLYWYQQALGQGPEFLTYFNYEAQPDKSGLPSDRFSAERPEGSISTLTIQRTEQRDSAMYRCASELAGAYNEQFFGPGTRLTVL.

This clone has at least ten counts. This chain uses TRBV4-1 with TRBJ2-2, with 8 nucleotides matching TRBD2. Germline trimming cut 0 bases from V and 5 bases from J; bases unmatched to any gene: 14. Germline lookup yields CDR1 MGHRA and CDR2 YSYEKL. CDR3 length: 19 residues. The CDR3 here is CASSQDIGSGGLRTGELFF. The DNA for the CDR3 is TGCGCCAGCAGCCAAGATATTGGGTCGGGAGGGCTGAGAACCGGGGAGCTGTTTTTT.